This TCR beta chain was sequenced in a study of cytomegalovirus exposure and HLA in healthy donors. This clone was seen just once. Its antigen is still unknown. Findings and caveats of the study: The study had only CMV serostatus as immune exposure information. Productive rates of about 90% or about 30% were seen for most TCR beta V segments in an earlier analysis.

This CDR3 contains 12 residues. The trim removed 5 bases at V and 11 bases at J, leaving 8 bases unmatched. Germline CDR1 and CDR2: MNHNY and SVGAGI (reference sequence). Use of 60 Vbeta and 13 Jbeta primers characterized the PCR. Libraries were prepared by immunoSEQ multiplex PCR; TCRdb keeps only in-frame clonotypes and omits some of them. The data hold about 160,000 clones, with about four fifths observed a single time. The sequencing sample was made of PBMCs. The sequence was collected from a woman aged 45-60 years in good health and CMV-seronegative. The V and J genes are TRBV6-6 and TRBJ2-5; 7 nucleotides align to TRBD1. For the CDR3, the DNA is TGTGCCAGCAGTAGCCTAGACAGGGAGCAGTACTTC. It is translated as CASSSLDREQYF.